The clone carrying this TCR beta chain was counted many times. Unmatched junction bases numbered 0, after V lost 6 bases and J lost 2 bases. CDR3 size: 13 residues. CDR1 and CDR2 (germline): SGHVS, FQNEAQ. MiXCR, run by TCRdb on the 5' RACE reads, gives a single entry per CDR3 protein. This table holds 550,000 to 650,000 distinct CDR3 sequences, 17% found once. These data are taken from a study of T-cell memory formation after mild COVID-19. Across the study: The TCR clusters were mostly specific to one donor.

This sequence joins TRBV7-8 and TRBJ2-7, with 11 bases aligning to TRBD2. The sequence derives from an adult woman who had mild COVID-19 (a few samples of this study predate the infection). Cell type and time point are not known. The sample consisted of PBMCs or a T cell subset sorted from them (not recorded which). CDR3 residues: CASRLAGAYEQYF. The CDR3 DNA sequence: TGTGCCAGCAGACTAGCGGGGGCCTACGAGCAGTACTTC.